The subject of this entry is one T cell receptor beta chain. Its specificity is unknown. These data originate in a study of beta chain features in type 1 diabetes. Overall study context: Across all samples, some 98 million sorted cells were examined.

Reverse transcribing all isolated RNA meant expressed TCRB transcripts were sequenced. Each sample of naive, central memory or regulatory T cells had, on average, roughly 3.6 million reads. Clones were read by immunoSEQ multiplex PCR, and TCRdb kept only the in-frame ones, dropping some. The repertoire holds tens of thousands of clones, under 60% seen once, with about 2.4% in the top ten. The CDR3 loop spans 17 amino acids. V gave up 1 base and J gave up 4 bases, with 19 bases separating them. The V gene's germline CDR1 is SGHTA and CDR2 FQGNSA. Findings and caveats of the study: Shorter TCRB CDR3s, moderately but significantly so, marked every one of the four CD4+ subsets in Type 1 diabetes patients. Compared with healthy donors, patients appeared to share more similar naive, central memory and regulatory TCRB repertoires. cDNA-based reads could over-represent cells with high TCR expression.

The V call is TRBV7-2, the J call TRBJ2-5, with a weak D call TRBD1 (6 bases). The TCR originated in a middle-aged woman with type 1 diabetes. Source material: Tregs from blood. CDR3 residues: CASSLGQVEWGRETQYF. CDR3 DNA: TGTGCCAGCAGCTTAGGACAGGTCGAATGGGGGAGAGAGACCCAGTACTTC.